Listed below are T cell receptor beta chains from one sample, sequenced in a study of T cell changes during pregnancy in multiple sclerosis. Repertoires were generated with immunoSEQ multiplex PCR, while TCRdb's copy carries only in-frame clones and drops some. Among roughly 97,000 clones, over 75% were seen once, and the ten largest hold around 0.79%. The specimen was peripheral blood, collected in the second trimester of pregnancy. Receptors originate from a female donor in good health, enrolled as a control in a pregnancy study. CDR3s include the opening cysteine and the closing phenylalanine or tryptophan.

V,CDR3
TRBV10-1,CASRRDSQSTPQHF
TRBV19,CASSIDSYYEQYF
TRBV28,CASRGQVNYEQYF
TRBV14,CASSQGTNFGNTIYF
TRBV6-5,CASSYRLQGGELFF
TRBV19,CASSIPRWGDEQFF
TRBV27,CASSPGQLTDTQYF
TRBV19,CASSTRTGAANEKLFF
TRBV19,CASRTVRQGGDETQYF
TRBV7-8,CASTPPLRQDRSYEQYF
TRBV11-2,CASSSYGTAAKNIQYF
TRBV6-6,CASSTPGGTDTQYF
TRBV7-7,CASSLAGGDTGELFF
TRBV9,CASSPQQGLGAFF
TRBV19,CASSILGTRETQYF
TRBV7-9,CASSSGQGGNQPQHF
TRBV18,CASSLTTGAAVGELFF
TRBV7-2,CASTSRTGRMGYTF
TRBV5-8,CASSLGILAHSYNEQFF
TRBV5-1,CASSLGQVNTEAFF
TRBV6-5,CASSRGQIYGYTF
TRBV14,CASSRSADGYTF